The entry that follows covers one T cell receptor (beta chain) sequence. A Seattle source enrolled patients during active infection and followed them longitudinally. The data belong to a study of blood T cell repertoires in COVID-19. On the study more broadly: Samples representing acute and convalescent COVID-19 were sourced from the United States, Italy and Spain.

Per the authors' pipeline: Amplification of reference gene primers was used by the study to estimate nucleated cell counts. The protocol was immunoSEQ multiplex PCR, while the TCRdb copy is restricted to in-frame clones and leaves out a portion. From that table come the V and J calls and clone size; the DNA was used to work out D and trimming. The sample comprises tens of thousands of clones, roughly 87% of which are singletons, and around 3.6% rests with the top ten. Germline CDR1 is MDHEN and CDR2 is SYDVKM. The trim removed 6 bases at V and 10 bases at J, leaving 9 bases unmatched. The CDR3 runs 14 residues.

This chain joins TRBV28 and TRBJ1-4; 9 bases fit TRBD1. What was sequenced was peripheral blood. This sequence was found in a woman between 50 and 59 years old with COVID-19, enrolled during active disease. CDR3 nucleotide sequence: TGTGCCAGCAGGGAACAGGGGGCGCAGGGAAAACTGTTTTTT. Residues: CASREQGAQGKLFF.